Below, 27 T cell receptor beta chains from the same sample are listed, as sequenced in a study of CDR3 diversity in severe acne. TCRdb reanalysed the PCR reads using MiXCR and keeps one entry per CDR3 protein. The sample lists about 90,000 distinct CDR3 sequences, roughly 49% occurring once. The specimen sequenced was blood. These receptors were obtained from a male donor with severe acne vulgaris.

This clonotype was counted ten times or more. This sequence joins TRBV5-1 and TRBJ1-5; a possible D gene is TRBD1 (5 bases). V gave up 4 bases and J gave up 15 bases, with 26 bases separating them. CDR1 SGHRS and CDR2 YFSETQ come from the germline V gene. The CDR3 has 15 residues. The CDR3 bases are TGCGCCAGCAGCCCAGGGCCCAGGGATGGGGGAATTTGGCATTTT. It codes for CASSPGPRDGGIWHF.

The chain is built from TRBV29-1 and TRBJ2-7; tentatively, D is TRBD1 (6 bases). The length of the CDR3 is 13 residues. V lost 1 base and J 4 bases, leaving 11 bases between the germline ends. Germline CDR1 SQVTM, CDR2 ANQGSEA. CDR3 nucleotides: TGCAGCGTTGAAGGCCAGGGGTTGTACGAGCAGTACTTC. It encodes CSVEGQGLYEQYF.

The rearrangement uses TRBV7-8 and TRBJ2-5; D uncertain. The CDR3 sequence is 14 residues long. Trimming removed 5 bases at V and 4 bases at J, with 14 bases between. Germline lookup yields CDR1 SGHVS and CDR2 FQNEAQ. The CDR3 sequence: CASSEHRPVETQYF. As DNA, the CDR3 is TGTGCCAGCAGCGAACACCGTCCGGTAGAGACCCAGTACTTC.

This clonotype appeared many times. This chain links TRBV12-3 or TRBV12-4 with TRBJ2-5, with 9 bases identical to TRBD2. V lost 5 bases to trimming and J lost 5 bases; unmatched junction nucleotides: 3. This CDR3 spans 13 amino acids. The CDR3 region is CASSTGLAETQYF. The DNA for the CDR3 is TGTGCCAGCAGTACCGGACTAGCGGAGACCCAGTACTTC.

This clonotype was counted only a few times. This chain joins TRBV6-1 and TRBJ1-3; the match to TRBD1 covers 8 bases. Unmatched junction bases numbered 10, after V lost 6 bases and J lost 3 bases. Germline values: CDR1 MNHNS, CDR2 SASEGT. CDR3 size: 16 residues. DNA for the CDR3: TGTGCCAGCAGCGGCCGGACAGGGAGTAGTGGAAACACCATATATTTT. The encoded protein is CASSGRTGSSGNTIYF.

The table lists this clonotype with many counts. The V call is TRBV20-1, the J call TRBJ1-1; D is perhaps TRBD1 (5 bases). In germline, CDR1 is DFQATT, CDR2 SNEGSKA (reference sequence). Trimming left V 3 bases short and J 3 bases short, with 11 bases between. The CDR3 has 13 residues. The CDR3 coding sequence is TGCAGTGCTAGTGGGGGATTTGACACTGAAGCTTTCTTT. This codes for CSASGGFDTEAFF.

The V and J genes are TRBV2 and TRBJ2-5; 7 bases are a match to TRBD2. Germline-derived CDR1 and CDR2 are SNHLY and FYNNEI. This CDR3 has 14 amino acids. V shed 4 bases and J 4 bases; nucleotides not matched to a gene: 6. CDR3 coding DNA: TGTGCCAGCAGTGTGAGAGGGAGGGGAGAGACCCAGTACTTC. This gives the protein CASSVRGRGETQYF.

This sequence joins TRBV29-1 and TRBJ1-2; the D is unclear. Germline CDR1 reads SQVTM; CDR2 reads ANQGSEA. Trimming left V 0 bases short and J 4 bases short, with 9 bases between. CDR3 length: 13 residues. DNA for the CDR3: TGCAGCGTTGAAGATTTGGAAGGCTATGGCTACACCTTC. This encodes CSVEDLEGYGYTF.

The CDR3 sequence is CAISGTTGGQSYNEKLFF. CDR3 coding DNA: TGTGCCATCAGTGGAACGACAGGGGGCCAATCCTACAATGAAAAACTGTTTTTT. The rearrangement uses TRBV10-3 and TRBJ1-4; 10 bases are a match to TRBD1. The CDR3 contains 18 residues. Trimming cost V 4 bases and J 5 bases; bases outside gene matches: 13. Germline V gene lookup returns CDR1 ENHRY and CDR2 SYGVKD.

CDR3 in amino acids: CASSLDAGTETQYF. CDR3 DNA: TGTGCCAGCAGCTTAGATGCTGGAACGGAGACCCAGTACTTC. The J gene is TRBJ2-5, the V gene TRBV7-2; no reliable D call. Per the germline V gene, CDR1 is SGHTA and CDR2 is FQGNSA. The CDR3 sequence is 14 residues long. V was clipped by 1 base and J by 5 bases, with 11 bases between them.

The genes are TRBV14 and TRBJ1-1; no clear D. Germline CDR1 is SGHDN and CDR2 is FVKESK. The CDR3 length is 13 residues. Trimming cost V 4 bases and J 13 bases, with 19 bases left between them. The CDR3 region has the DNA TGTGCCAGCAGCCGCCGGACTGAGCAAACGGTTTTCTTT. Protein sequence: CASSRRTEQTVFF.

CDR3 sequence: CASSAGTNYPYEQYF. The CDR3 nucleotides are TGTGCCAGCAGCGCCGGGACTAATTACCCCTACGAGCAGTACTTC. The chain links TRBV7-9 to TRBJ2-7; 7 positions agree with TRBD2. V shed 5 bases and J 2 bases; nucleotides not matched to a gene: 9. The CDR3 is 15 amino acids. CDR1 and CDR2 (germline): SEHNR, FQNEAQ (reference sequence).

The chain carries TRBV7-2 and TRBJ2-1; D is possibly TRBD2 (7 bases). CDR1 is SGHTA, CDR2 FQGNSA, per germline. V lost 7 bases and J 7 bases, leaving 23 bases between the germline ends. The length of the CDR3 is 16 residues. The CDR3 loop reads CASKGGGGGGANEQFF. DNA of the CDR3: TGTGCCAGCAAGGGGGGAGGGGGGGGGGGGGCGAATGAGCAGTTCTTC.

The chain recombines TRBV27 with TRBJ2-1; possibly TRBD1 or TRBD2 for D (5 bases each). With 4 bases removed from V and 12 bases from J, the gap between germline ends came to 16 bases. Germline CDR1 reads MNHEY; CDR2 reads SMNVEV (reference sequence). The CDR3 is 13 amino acids. DNA for the CDR3: TGTGCCAGCAGTTCGGGGTCTGACAGTGGGCAGTTCTTC. It yields the protein CASSSGSDSGQFF.

In the case of this clonotype: This may arise from a read error, as a much more abundant clone is one base away. The chain carries TRBV9 and TRBJ2-2; 9 bases align to TRBD1. After removal of 1 base from V and 9 bases from J, the junction contained 4 bases not matched to a gene. The CDR3 runs 14 residues. Per the germline V gene, CDR1 is SGDLS and CDR2 is YYNGEE. The CDR3 loop is CASSVTGGPRELFF. The CDR3 coding sequence is TGTGCCAGCAGCGTAACAGGGGGCCCCAGGGAGCTGTTTTTT.

This clonotype appeared a few times. This rearrangement joins TRBV5-6 to TRBJ1-4; D is possibly TRBD1 (5 bases). There are 14 residues in the CDR3. Per germline, CDR1 SGHDT and CDR2 YYEEEE. The V gene lost 0 bases and the J gene lost 5 bases, with 8 bases spanning the gap. The CDR3 loop is CASSLGKGNEKLFF. CDR3 in DNA: TGTGCCAGCAGCTTGGGTAAGGGGAATGAAAAACTGTTTTTT.

The rearrangement links TRBV19 to TRBJ1-6; 8 nucleotides match TRBD1. Germline V lookup: CDR1 LNHDA, CDR2 SQIVND (reference sequence). V was pared by 5 bases and J by 7 bases, with 13 bases of the junction left unmatched. This CDR3 region has 17 residues. The DNA of the CDR3 is TGTGCCAGTAGTCACGCGACAGGGGCAGCGGGGAATTCACCCCTCCACTTT. It yields the protein CASSHATGAAGNSPLHF.

The chain is built from TRBV9 and TRBJ2-5, with D tentatively TRBD1 (5 bases). The CDR3 loop spans 15 amino acids. Trimming stripped 3 bases from V and 2 bases from J, with 14 bases between. Germline V gene sequence: CDR1 SGDLS, CDR2 YYNGEE. CDR3 nucleotide sequence: TGTGCCAGCAGCGACGATGGCAGGGCTCAAGAGACCCAGTACTTC. Its protein product is CASSDDGRAQETQYF.

V and J are TRBV16 and TRBJ1-2; weak D call: TRBD1 (5 bases). Looked up from germline, CDR1 is KGHSY and CDR2 is FQNENV. The CDR3 is made up of 14 amino acids. V lost 2 bases and J lost 8, with 15 bases in between. CDR3 amino acids: CASSQGAGQVGYTF. The CDR3 DNA reads as TGTGCCAGCAGCCAAGGGGCAGGGCAGGTCGGCTACACCTTC.

The chain recombines TRBV7-6 with TRBJ2-1, with unresolved D. The V end lost 3 bases, the J end lost 1 base, and 1 base lay between the germline ends. CDR1 and CDR2 from the germline V gene are SGHVS and FNYEAQ. The CDR3 loop spans 12 amino acids. Here the CDR3 DNA reads TGTGCCAGCAGCTTTTCCTACAATGAGCAGTTCTTC. Translated, it gives CASSFSYNEQFF.

The V gene is TRBV7-2, the J gene TRBJ1-1; possibly TRBD1 for D (6 bases). The CDR3 is made up of 12 amino acids. V gave up 6 bases and J gave up 11 bases, with 16 bases separating them. Germline V lookup: CDR1 SGHTA, CDR2 FQGNSA. CDR3 DNA sequence: TGTGCCAGCAGTTGGGTCGGGGGCCAGGCTTTCTTT. It translates to CASSWVGGQAFF. The complete variable domain, with remaining parts taken from reference TRBV7-2 and TRBJ1-1, reads GAGVSQSPSNKVTEKGKDVELRCDPISGHTALYWYRQSLGQGLEFLIYFQGNSAPDKSGLPSDRFSAERTGGSVSTLTIQRTQQEDSAVYLCASSWVGGQAFFGQGTRLTVV.

This clonotype was counted only a few times. The gene calls are TRBV3-1 and TRBJ2-5, with a possible D match to TRBD2 (6 bases). Per germline, CDR1 LGHDT and CDR2 YNNKEL (reference sequence). CDR3 length equals 14 residues. V lost 0 bases and J 4 bases, leaving 9 bases between the germline ends. The CDR3 nucleotides read TGTGCCAGCAGCCAAGAACAGGAGGGAGAGACCCAGTACTTC. Translating it yields CASSQEQEGETQYF.

A few counts support this clonotype. The chain couples TRBV24-1 to TRBJ1-1, with a weak D call TRBD1 (6 bases). CDR1 and CDR2 (germline): KGHDR, SFDVKD. The CDR3 contains 13 residues. V lost 5 bases to trimming and J lost 3 bases, with 9 bases between them. DNA for the CDR3: TGTGCCACCAGTGCAGCAGGGGACACTGAAGCTTTCTTT. As protein: CATSAAGDTEAFF.

This clonotype appeared a single time. This may be a read error, as it is one base from a much larger clone. This is likely a read error, given that the CDR3 carries no conserved phenylalanine or tryptophan at its end. The V gene is TRBV2, the J gene TRBJ2-1; TRBD1 aligns across 9 bases. CDR3 length: 16 amino acids. Germline CDR1 SNHLY, CDR2 FYNNEI. The junction had 7 bases not matched to a gene; V was cut back by 4 bases and J by 3 bases. CDR3: CASSGARDRDYNEQFS. The CDR3 DNA sequence: TGTGCCAGCAGTGGAGCCCGGGACAGGGACTACAATGAGCAGTTCTCC.

J is TRBJ1-6 and V is TRBV12-3 or TRBV12-4; a possible D gene is TRBD1 (6 bases). This CDR3 contains 17 residues. V was trimmed by 5 bases and J by 5 bases, leaving 19 bases between them. In nucleotides, the CDR3 is TGTGCCAGCAGTCGGACAGAACAAGGGGACAATAATTCACCCCTCCACTTT. Translating gives CASSRTEQGDNNSPLHF.

The rearrangement uses TRBV13 and TRBJ1-1; D is possibly TRBD1 (5 bases). The germline V gene has CDR1 PRHDT and CDR2 FYEKMQ (reference sequence). V lost 3 bases and J lost 1, with 9 bases in between. The length of the CDR3 is 14 residues. Here the CDR3 reads CASSFSGRNTEAFF. DNA for the CDR3: TGTGCCAGCAGCTTTTCAGGGCGGAACACTGAAGCTTTCTTT.

The rearrangement uses TRBV12-3 or TRBV12-4 and TRBJ1-6; D is uncertain. This CDR3 has 13 amino acids. Between the trimmed V and J ends, which lost 4 bases and 8 bases, there was a span of 9 bases. In nucleotides, the CDR3 is TGTGCCAGCAGTTCCCGGACGGATTCACCCCTCCACTTT. Amino acid sequence: CASSSRTDSPLHF.